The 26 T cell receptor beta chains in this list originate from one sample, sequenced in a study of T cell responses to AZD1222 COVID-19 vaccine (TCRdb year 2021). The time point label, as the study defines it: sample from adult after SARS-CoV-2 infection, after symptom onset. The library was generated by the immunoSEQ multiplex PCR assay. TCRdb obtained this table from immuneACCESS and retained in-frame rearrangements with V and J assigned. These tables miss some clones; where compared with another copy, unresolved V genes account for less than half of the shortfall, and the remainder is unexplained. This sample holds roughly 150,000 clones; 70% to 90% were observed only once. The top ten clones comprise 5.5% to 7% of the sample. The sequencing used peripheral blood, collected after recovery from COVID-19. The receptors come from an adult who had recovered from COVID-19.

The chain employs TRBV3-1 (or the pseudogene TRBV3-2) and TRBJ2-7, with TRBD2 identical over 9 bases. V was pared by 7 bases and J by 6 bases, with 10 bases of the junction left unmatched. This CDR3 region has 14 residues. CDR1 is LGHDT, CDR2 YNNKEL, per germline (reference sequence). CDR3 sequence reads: CASKISGSSGEQYF. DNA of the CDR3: TGTGCCAGCAAGATTAGCGGGAGTAGTGGCGAGCAGTACTTC.

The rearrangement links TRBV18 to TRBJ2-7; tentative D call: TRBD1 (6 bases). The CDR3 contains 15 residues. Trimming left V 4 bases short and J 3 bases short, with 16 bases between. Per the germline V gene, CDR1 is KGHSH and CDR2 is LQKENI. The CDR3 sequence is CASSRYRDKNYEQYF. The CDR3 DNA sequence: TGTGCCAGCTCACGATACCGGGACAAGAACTACGAGCAGTACTTC.

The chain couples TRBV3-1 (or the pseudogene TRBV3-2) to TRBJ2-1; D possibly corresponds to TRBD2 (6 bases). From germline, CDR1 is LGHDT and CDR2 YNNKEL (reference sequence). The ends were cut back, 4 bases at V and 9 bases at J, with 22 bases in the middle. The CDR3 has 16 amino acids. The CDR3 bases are TGTGCCAGCAGCCTACCTGCTGGTTTAGCGGTTCCTGAGCAGTTCTTC. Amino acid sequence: CASSLPAGLAVPEQFF.

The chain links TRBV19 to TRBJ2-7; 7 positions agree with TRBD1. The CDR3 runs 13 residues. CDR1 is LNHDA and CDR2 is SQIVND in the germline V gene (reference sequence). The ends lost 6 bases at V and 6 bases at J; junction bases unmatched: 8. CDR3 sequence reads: CASSIDRVREQYF. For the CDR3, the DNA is TGTGCCAGTAGCATTGACAGGGTACGCGAGCAGTACTTC. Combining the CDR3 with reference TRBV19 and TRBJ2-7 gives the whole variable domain DGGITQSPKYLFRKEGQNVTLSCEQNLNHDAMYWYRQDPGQGLRLIYYSQIVNDFQKGDIAEGYSVSREKKESFPLTVTSAQKNPTAFYLCASSIDRVREQYFGPGTRLTVT.

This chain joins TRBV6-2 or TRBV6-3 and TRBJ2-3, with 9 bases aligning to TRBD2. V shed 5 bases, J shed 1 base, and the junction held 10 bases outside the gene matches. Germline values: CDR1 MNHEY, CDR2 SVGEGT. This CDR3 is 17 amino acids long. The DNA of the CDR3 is TGTGCCAGCAGTCCAGTAGCGGGAGAGAGGGGCACAGATACGCAGTATTTT. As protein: CASSPVAGERGTDTQYF.

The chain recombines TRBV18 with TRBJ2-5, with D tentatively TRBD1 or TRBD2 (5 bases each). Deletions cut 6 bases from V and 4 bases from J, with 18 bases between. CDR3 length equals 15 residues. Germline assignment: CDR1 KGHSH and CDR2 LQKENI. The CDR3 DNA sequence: TGTGCCAGCTCGCTCGGGACCGGAGGTGGAGAGACCCAGTACTTC. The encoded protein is CASSLGTGGGETQYF.

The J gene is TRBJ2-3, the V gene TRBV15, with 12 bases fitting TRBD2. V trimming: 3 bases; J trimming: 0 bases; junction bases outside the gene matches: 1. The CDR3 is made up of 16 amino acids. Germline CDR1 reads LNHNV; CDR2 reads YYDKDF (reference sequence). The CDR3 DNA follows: TGTGCCACCAGCAGTGGGACTAGCGGGAGCACAGATACGCAGTATTTT. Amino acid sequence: CATSSGTSGSTDTQYF.

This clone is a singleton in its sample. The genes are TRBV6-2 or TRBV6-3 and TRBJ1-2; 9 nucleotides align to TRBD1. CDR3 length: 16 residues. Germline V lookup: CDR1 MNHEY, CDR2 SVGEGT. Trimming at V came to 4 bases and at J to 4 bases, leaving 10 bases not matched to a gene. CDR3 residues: CASSSRDRASFYGYTF. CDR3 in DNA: TGTGCCAGCAGTTCCCGGGACAGGGCCTCGTTCTATGGCTACACCTTC.

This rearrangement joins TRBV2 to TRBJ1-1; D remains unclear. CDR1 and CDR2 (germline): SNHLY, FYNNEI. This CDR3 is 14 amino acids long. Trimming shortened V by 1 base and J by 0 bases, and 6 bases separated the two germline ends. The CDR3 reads CASSEGHMNTEAFF. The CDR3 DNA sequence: TGTGCCAGCAGTGAAGGCCACATGAACACTGAAGCTTTCTTT.

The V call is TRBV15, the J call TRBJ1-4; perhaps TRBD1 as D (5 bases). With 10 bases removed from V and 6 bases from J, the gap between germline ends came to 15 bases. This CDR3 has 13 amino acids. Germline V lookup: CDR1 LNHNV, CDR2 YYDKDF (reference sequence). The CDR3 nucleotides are TGTGCCATCCGGGGGTGGTCGGATGAAAAACTGTTTTTT. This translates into CAIRGWSDEKLFF.

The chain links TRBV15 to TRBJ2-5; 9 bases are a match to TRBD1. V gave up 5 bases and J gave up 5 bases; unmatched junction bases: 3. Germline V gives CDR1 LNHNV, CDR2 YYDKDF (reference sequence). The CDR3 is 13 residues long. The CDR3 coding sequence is TGTGCCACCAGCGGACAGGGGAGGGAGACCCAGTACTTC. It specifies CATSGQGRETQYF.

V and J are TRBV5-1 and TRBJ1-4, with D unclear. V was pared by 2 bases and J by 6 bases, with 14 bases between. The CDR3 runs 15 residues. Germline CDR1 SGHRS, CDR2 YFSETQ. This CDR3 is CASSFYTGKDEKLFF. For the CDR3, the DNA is TGCGCCAGCAGCTTTTACACTGGGAAAGATGAAAAACTGTTTTTT.

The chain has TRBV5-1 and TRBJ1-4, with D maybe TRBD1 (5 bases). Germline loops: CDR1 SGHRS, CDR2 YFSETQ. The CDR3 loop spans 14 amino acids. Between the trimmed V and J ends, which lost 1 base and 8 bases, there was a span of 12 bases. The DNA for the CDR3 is TGCGCCAGCAGCTTGTTAGGGGTTAGCGAAAAACTGTTTTTT. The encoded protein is CASSLLGVSEKLFF.

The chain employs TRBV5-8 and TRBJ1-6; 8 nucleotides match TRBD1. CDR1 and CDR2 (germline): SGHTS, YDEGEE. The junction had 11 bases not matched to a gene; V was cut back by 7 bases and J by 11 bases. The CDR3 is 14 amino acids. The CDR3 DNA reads TGTGCCAGCTTTGGACAGGGTAATTCACCACCCCTCCACTTT. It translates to CASFGQGNSPPLHF.

For the CDR3, the DNA is TGTGCCAGCAGCGTAGTAGGGACAGTGAACACTGAAGCTTTCTTT. Protein product: CASSVVGTVNTEAFF. This sequence joins TRBV9 and TRBJ1-1; TRBD1 aligns across 7 bases. V trimming: 0 bases; J trimming: 0 bases; junction bases outside the gene matches: 2. This CDR3 is built from 15 residues. Germline loops: CDR1 SGDLS, CDR2 YYNGEE.

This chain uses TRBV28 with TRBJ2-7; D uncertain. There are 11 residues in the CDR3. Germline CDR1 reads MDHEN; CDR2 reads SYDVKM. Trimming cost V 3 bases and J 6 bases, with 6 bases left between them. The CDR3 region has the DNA TGTGCCAGCAGTTTTCTGGCCGAGCAGTACTTC. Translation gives CASSFLAEQYF.

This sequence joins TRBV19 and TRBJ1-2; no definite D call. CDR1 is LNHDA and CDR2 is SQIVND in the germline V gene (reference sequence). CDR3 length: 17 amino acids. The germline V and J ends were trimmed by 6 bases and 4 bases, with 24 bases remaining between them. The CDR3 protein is CASSRAWTELTLYGYTF. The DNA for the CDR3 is TGTGCCAGTAGCCGAGCCTGGACGGAGCTAACCCTCTATGGCTACACCTTC.

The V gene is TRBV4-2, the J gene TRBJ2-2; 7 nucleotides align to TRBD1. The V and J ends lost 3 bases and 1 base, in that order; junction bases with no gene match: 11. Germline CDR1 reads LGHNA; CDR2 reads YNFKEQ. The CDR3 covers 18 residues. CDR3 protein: CASSQYRPGQQNTGELFF. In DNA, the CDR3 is TGTGCCAGCAGCCAGTACCGACCGGGACAGCAGAACACCGGGGAGCTGTTTTTT.

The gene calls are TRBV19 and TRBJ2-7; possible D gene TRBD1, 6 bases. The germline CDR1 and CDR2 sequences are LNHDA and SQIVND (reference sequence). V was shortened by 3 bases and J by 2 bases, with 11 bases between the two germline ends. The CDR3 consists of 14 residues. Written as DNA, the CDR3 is TGTGCCAGTAGTATCGCACAGGGACCCTACGAGCAGTACTTC. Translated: CASSIAQGPYEQYF.

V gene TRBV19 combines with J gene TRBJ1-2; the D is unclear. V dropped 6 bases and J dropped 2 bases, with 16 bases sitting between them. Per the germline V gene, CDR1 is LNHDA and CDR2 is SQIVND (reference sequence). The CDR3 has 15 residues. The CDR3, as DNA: TGTGCCAGTAGGATTAAAAAACCAGCGAACTATGGCTACACCTTC. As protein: CASRIKKPANYGYTF. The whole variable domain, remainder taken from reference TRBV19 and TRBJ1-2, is DGGITQSPKYLFRKEGQNVTLSCEQNLNHDAMYWYRQDPGQGLRLIYYSQIVNDFQKGDIAEGYSVSREKKESFPLTVTSAQKNPTAFYLCASRIKKPANYGYTFGSGTRLTVV.

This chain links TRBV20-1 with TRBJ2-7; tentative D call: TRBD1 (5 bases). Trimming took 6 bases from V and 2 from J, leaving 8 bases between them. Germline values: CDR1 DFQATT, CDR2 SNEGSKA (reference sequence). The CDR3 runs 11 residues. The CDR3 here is CSAGQTYEQYF. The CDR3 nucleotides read TGCAGTGCAGGACAAACCTACGAGCAGTACTTC.

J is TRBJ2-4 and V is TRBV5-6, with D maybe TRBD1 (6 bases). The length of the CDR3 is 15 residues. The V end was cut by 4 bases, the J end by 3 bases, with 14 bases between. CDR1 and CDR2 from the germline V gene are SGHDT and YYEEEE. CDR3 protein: CASSALQGDKNIQYF. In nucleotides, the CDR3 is TGTGCCAGCAGCGCGCTACAGGGAGACAAAAACATTCAGTACTTC.

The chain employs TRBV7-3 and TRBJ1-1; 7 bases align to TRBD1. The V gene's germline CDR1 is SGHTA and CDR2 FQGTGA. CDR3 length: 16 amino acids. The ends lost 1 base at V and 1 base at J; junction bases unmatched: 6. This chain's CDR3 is CASSLKVGGRNTEAFF. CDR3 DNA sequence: TGTGCCAGCAGCTTAAAGGTAGGGGGCCGGAACACTGAAGCTTTCTTT.

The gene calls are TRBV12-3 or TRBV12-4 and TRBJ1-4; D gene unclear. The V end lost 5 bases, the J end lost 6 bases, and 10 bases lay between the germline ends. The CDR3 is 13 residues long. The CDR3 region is CASSILADEKLFF. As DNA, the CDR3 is TGTGCCAGCAGTATCCTAGCGGATGAAAAACTGTTTTTT.

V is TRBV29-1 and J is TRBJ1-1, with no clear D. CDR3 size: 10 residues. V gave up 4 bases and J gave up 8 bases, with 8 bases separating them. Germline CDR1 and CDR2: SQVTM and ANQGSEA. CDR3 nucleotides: TGCAGCGTTGGTGGGCAGGAAGCTTTCTTT. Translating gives CSVGGQEAFF. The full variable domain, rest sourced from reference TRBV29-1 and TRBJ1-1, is SAVISQKPSRDICQRGTSLTIQCQVDSQVTMMFWYRQQPGQSLTLIATANQGSEATYESGFVIDKFPISRPNLTFSTLTVSNMSPEDSSIYLCSVGGQEAFFGQGTRLTVV.

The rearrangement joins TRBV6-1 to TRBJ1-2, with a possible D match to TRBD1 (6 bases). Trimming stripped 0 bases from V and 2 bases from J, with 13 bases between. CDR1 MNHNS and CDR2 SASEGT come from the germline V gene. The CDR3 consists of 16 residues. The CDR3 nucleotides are TGTGCCAGCAGTGAAGCCGGGGGGCCTCCAAACTATGGCTACACCTTC. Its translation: CASSEAGGPPNYGYTF.